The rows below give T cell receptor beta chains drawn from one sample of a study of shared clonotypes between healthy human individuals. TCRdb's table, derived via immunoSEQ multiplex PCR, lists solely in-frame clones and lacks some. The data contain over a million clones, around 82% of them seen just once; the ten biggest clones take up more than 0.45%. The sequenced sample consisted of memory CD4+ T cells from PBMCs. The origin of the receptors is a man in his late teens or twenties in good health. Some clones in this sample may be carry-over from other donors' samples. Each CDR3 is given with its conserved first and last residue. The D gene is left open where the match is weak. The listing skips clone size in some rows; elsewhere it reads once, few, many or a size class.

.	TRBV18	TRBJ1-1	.	CASSPGGGNTEAFF	TGTGCCAGCTCACCGGGAGGGGGGAACACTGAAGCTTTCTTT
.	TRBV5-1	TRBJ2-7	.	CASSLAGGRSYEQYF	TGCGCCAGCAGCTTGGCTGGGGGCCGCTCCTACGAGCAGTACTTC
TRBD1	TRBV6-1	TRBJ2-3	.	CASSDRDREYTDTQYF	TGTGCCAGCAGTGACCGGGACAGGGAGTATACAGATACGCAGTATTTT
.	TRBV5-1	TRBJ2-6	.	CASSLDSAGANVLTF	TGCGCCAGCAGCTTGGACAGTGCAGGGGCCAACGTCCTGACTTTC
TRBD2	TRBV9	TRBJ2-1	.	CASSFRGGNEQFF	TGTGCCAGCAGCTTCCGGGGGGGCAATGAGCAGTTCTTC
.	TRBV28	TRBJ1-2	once	CASSLAGITDYGYTF	TGTGCCAGCAGTTTGGCAGGGATCACTGACTATGGCTACACCTTC
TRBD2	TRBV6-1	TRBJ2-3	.	CARMGLAGTDTQYF	TGTGCCAGAATGGGACTAGCGGGCACAGATACGCAGTATTTT
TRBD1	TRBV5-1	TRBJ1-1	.	CASSPGTGGIEAFF	TGCGCCAGCAGCCCGGGGACAGGGGGAATTGAAGCTTTCTTT
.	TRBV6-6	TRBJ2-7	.	CASSFSQKLTYEQYF	TGTGCCAGCAGCTTCAGCCAGAAACTTACCTACGAGCAGTACTTC
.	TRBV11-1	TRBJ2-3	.	CASSRDRSDTQYF	TGTGCCAGCAGCCGGGACCGGTCAGATACGCAGTATTTT
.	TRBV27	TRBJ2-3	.	CASHWGSDTDTQYF	TGTGCCAGCCACTGGGGTAGCGACACAGATACGCAGTATTTT
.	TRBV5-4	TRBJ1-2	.	CASSSPSGGSAYGYTF	TGTGCCAGCAGCTCACCATCCGGGGGCAGTGCCTATGGCTACACCTTC
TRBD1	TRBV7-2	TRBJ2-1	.	CASSPHRGDNEQFF	TGTGCCAGCAGCCCCCACAGGGGGGACAATGAGCAGTTCTTC
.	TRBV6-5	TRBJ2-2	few	CASSSVTNTGELFF	TGTGCCAGCTCTTCAGTCACGAACACCGGGGAGCTGTTTTTT
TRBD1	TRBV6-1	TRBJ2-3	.	CASRVQGAPTDTQYF	TGTGCCAGCAGGGTACAGGGGGCGCCGACAGATACGCAGTATTTT
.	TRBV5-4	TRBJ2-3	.	CASSLLGDTDTQYF	TGTGCCAGCAGCTTGTTGGGCGACACAGATACGCAGTATTTT
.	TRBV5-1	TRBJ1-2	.	CASSPGLGAILIRHF	TGCGCCAGCAGCCCGGGACTGGGCGCGATTCTGATTAGACACTTC
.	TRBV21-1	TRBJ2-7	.	CASYRDTDYEQYF	TGTGCCAGCTATAGGGACACCGACTACGAGCAGTACTTC
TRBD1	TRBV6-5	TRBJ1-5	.	CATWAGGRQPQHF	TGTGCCACATGGGCAGGGGGTCGTCAGCCCCAGCATTTT
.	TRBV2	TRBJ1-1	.	CASSLGADTEAFF	TGTGCCAGCAGCCTGGGGGCCGACACTGAAGCTTTCTTT
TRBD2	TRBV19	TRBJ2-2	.	CASRLLGGAGELFF	TGTGCCAGTAGGCTGTTGGGGGGGGCCGGGGAGCTGTTTTTT
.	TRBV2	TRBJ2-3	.	CASIGARTQYF	TGTGCCAGCATCGGGGCCCGTACGCAGTATTTT
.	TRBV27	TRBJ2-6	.	CASSSRAQGLSGANVLTF	TGTGCCAGCAGTTCCCGGGCCCAAGGGCTCTCTGGGGCCAACGTCCTGACTTTC
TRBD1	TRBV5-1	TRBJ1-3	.	CASSLGDRAGNTIYF	TGCGCCAGCAGCTTGGGGGACAGGGCTGGAAACACCATATATTTT
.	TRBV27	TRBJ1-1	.	CASSFKGNTEAFF	TGTGCCAGCAGTTTTAAGGGGAACACTGAAGCTTTCTTT
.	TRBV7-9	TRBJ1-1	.	CASSLLDGNTEAFF	TGTGCCAGCAGCTTATTGGACGGGAACACTGAAGCTTTCTTT
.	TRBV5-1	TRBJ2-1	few	CATALEAYNEQFF	TGCGCCACCGCGTTAGAGGCCTACAATGAGCAGTTCTTC
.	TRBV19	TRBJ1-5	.	CASRRSGGNQPQHF	TGTGCCAGTAGACGATCAGGGGGCAATCAGCCCCAGCATTTT
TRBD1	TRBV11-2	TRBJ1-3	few	CASSSWTGGAMGNTIYF	TGTGCCAGCAGCTCTTGGACAGGGGGCGCGATGGGAAACACCATATATTTT
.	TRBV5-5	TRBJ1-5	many	CASSRSGGGGQPQHF	TGTGCCAGCAGCCGTTCGGGAGGTGGTGGCCAGCCCCAGCATTTT
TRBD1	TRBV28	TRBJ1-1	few	CASRSYTTDRGRAFF	TGTGCCAGCAGATCATACACCACGGACAGGGGTAGAGCTTTCTTT
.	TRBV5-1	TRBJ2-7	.	CASGTHKSSYEQYF	TGCGCCAGCGGGACCCACAAGTCCTCCTACGAGCAGTACTTC
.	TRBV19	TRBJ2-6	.	CASSMRQTGANVLTF	TGTGCCAGTAGTATGAGACAGACTGGGGCCAACGTCCTGACTTTC
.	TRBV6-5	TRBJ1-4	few	CASRPGLANEKLFF	TGTGCCAGCAGGCCGGGTTTGGCTAATGAAAAACTGTTTTTT
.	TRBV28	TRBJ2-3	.	CASSFAGITDTQYF	TGTGCCAGCAGTTTTGCGGGGATCACAGATACGCAGTATTTT
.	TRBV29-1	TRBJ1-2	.	CSVELVRQGVYGYTF	TGCAGCGTTGAACTCGTGCGGCAGGGTGTCTATGGCTACACCTTC
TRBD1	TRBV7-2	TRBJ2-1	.	CASSPTGGGYNEQFF	TGTGCCAGCAGCCCGACAGGGGGCGGGTACAATGAGCAGTTCTTC
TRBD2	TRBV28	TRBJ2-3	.	CASSLGGGRALEDTQYF	TGTGCCAGCAGTTTAGGGGGCGGGAGGGCCCTTGAAGATACGCAGTATTTT
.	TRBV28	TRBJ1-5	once	CASSSPHISRAQPQHF	TGTGCCAGCAGTTCCCCACACATCAGCCGGGCCCAGCCCCAGCATTTT
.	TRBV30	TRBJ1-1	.	CAWTRDVPEAFF	TGTGCCTGGACCAGGGACGTCCCTGAAGCTTTCTTT
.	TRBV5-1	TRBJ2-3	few	CASSLQGEEDTQYF	TGCGCCAGCAGCTTACAGGGTGAGGAGGATACGCAGTATTTT
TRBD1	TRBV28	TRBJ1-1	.	CASSFLPGQGATEAFF	TGTGCCAGCAGTTTCCTTCCGGGACAGGGGGCCACTGAAGCTTTCTTT
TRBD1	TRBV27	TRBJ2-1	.	CASRDRASYNEQFF	TGTGCCAGCCGGGACAGGGCTTCCTACAATGAGCAGTTCTTC
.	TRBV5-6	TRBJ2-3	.	CASSLVITDTQYF	TGTGCCAGCAGCTTGGTGATCACAGATACGCAGTATTTT
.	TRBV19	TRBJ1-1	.	CASSTFRGEGGNTEAFF	TGTGCCAGTAGTACCTTCAGGGGTGAGGGAGGGAACACTGAAGCTTTCTTT
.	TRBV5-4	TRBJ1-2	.	CASSQGSAVYGYTF	TGTGCCAGCAGCCAAGGGTCGGCCGTATATGGCTACACCTTC
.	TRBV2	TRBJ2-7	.	CASSAQTPGAKREQYF	TGTGCCAGCAGTGCCCAGACTCCAGGGGCAAAACGGGAGCAGTACTTC
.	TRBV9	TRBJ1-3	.	CASSATSQGAGNTIYF	TGTGCCAGCAGCGCAACTTCCCAGGGCGCTGGAAACACCATATATTTT
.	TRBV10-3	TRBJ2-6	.	CAISPRTGANVLTF	TGTGCCATCAGTCCTAGGACAGGGGCCAACGTCCTGACTTTC
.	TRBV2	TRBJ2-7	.	CASRTGTLGFVSEQYF	TGTGCCAGCAGAACCGGGACACTCGGTTTTGTTTCCGAGCAGTACTTC
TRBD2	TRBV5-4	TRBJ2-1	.	CASSLLAGRAYNEQFF	TGTGCCAGCAGCTTGCTGGCCGGGAGGGCCTACAATGAGCAGTTCTTC
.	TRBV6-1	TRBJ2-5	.	CAAAGETQYF	TGTGCCGCCGCCGGAGAGACCCAGTACTTC
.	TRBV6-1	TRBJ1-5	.	CASSEAGGTGNQPQHF	TGTGCCAGCAGTGAAGCTGGCGGGACTGGCAATCAGCCCCAGCATTTT
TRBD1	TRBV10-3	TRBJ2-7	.	CAISDIQPLPDRGLTGSYEQYF	TGTGCCATCAGTGATATTCAACCCCTTCCGGACAGGGGGCTAACTGGCTCCTACGAGCAGTACTTC
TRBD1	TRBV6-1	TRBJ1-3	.	CASGRGLSGNTIYF	TGTGCCAGCGGCAGGGGGCTTTCTGGAAACACCATATATTTT